These 9 T cell receptor beta chains were all obtained from the same sample, sequenced in a study of cytomegalovirus exposure and HLA in healthy donors. Primers included in the PCR were 60 Vbeta and 13 Jbeta primers. Clones were sequenced by immunoSEQ multiplex PCR, and TCRdb holds only the in-frame ones, with some missing. The top ten hold approximately 20% of the sample, which has fewer than 55,000 clones, 72% seen once. The sequencing input was PBMCs. Receptors originate from a woman aged 45-59 years in good health and CMV-seropositive.

The J gene is TRBJ1-2, the V gene TRBV5-5; D call uncertain. Trimming removed 4 bases from V and 4 bases from J, with 17 bases in between. CDR1 and CDR2 from the germline V gene are SGHKS and YYEKEE (reference sequence). The CDR3 has 15 amino acids. This CDR3 reads CASSENAAVLYGYTF. The CDR3 nucleotides read TGTGCCAGCAGCGAGAATGCAGCGGTCCTCTATGGCTACACCTTC.

The V gene is TRBV28, the J gene TRBJ1-1; 8 bases map to TRBD1. This CDR3 has 15 amino acids. CDR1 MDHEN and CDR2 SYDVKM come from the germline V gene. V shed 6 bases, J shed 5 bases, and the junction held 11 bases outside the gene matches. As DNA, the CDR3 is TGTGCCAGCAGAGGGGCAGGGGGCGCTGGGACTGAAGCTTTCTTT. This encodes CASRGAGGAGTEAFF.

V and J are TRBV11-1 and TRBJ1-6, with TRBD1 identical over 8 bases. V was clipped by 6 bases and J by 9 bases; unmatched bases: 10. Germline CDR1 reads SGHAT; CDR2 reads FQDESV (reference sequence). The CDR3 totals 15 residues. CDR3 DNA sequence: TGTGCCAGCAGTTATCGGACAGGGCGGAGTTCACCCCTCCACTTT. Translation gives CASSYRTGRSSPLHF.

This clone has a handful of counts. This sequence joins TRBV5-4 and TRBJ1-1; the D gene is possibly TRBD1 (6 bases). The CDR3 spans 16 residues. Trimming shortened V by 1 base and J by 5 bases, and 18 bases separated the two germline ends. The germline CDR1 and CDR2 sequences are SGHNT and YYREEE (reference sequence). The CDR3 region has the DNA TGTGCCAGCAGCTTGTTCGCGGGGGCGATTGGAACTGAAGCTTTCTTT. Amino acids: CASSLFAGAIGTEAFF.

CDR3: CASSYSRDRSGYTF. CDR3 coding DNA: TGTGCCAGCAGTTACAGTCGGGACAGAAGTGGCTACACCTTC. The chain recombines TRBV6-6 with TRBJ1-2, with 7 bases fitting TRBD1. V was clipped by 2 bases and J by 7 bases; unmatched bases: 7. The CDR3 is 14 amino acids. The germline CDR1 and CDR2 sequences are MNHNY and SVGAGI (reference sequence).

This clone was counted only a few times. The rearrangement uses TRBV5-4 and TRBJ2-5; D is unclear. Germline V gene sequence: CDR1 SGHNT, CDR2 YYREEE (reference sequence). There are 13 residues in the CDR3. Trimming took 4 bases from V and 3 from J, leaving 10 bases between them. DNA of the CDR3: TGTGCCAGCAGCCAAGTGGCAGAAGAGACCCAGTACTTC. Residues: CASSQVAEETQYF.

CDR3 bases: TGTGCCAGCGGCTCCCCGGCCAGGGGGCTCGGAGAGCAGTACTTC. As protein: CASGSPARGLGEQYF. The chain uses TRBV6-5 and TRBJ2-7; 8 bases are a match to TRBD1. The CDR3 is 15 residues long. The trim removed 8 bases at V and 7 bases at J, leaving 16 bases unmatched. Germline V gene sequence: CDR1 MNHEY, CDR2 SVGAGI.

This clone was seen a single time. The chain recombines TRBV11-2 with TRBJ1-1; maybe TRBD1 (6 bases). CDR3 length: 15 residues. Germline CDR1 reads SGHAT; CDR2 reads FQNNGV. The ends were cut back, 3 bases at V and 2 bases at J, with 13 bases in the middle. The CDR3 reads CASSLIGQPNTEAFF. The DNA of the CDR3 is TGTGCCAGCAGCTTGATCGGACAGCCAAACACTGAAGCTTTCTTT.

This chain joins TRBV5-1 and TRBJ2-7; D call uncertain. This CDR3 has 12 amino acids. Trimming took 4 bases from V and 2 from J, leaving 7 bases between them. Germline V CDR1 and CDR2: SGHRS, YFSETQ. As DNA, the CDR3 is TGCGCCAGCAGCCCTTCTGCCTACGAGCAGTACTTC. Its protein product is CASSPSAYEQYF. Together with reference TRBV5-1 and TRBJ2-7, the CDR3 gives the full variable domain: KAGVTQTPRYLIKTRGQQVTLSCSPISGHRSVSWYQQTPGQGLQFLFEYFSETQRNKGNFPGRFSGRQFSNSRSEMNVSTLELGDSALYLCASSPSAYEQYFGPGTRLTVT.